This is a list of T cell receptor beta chains from one sample in a study of T cell responses to AZD1222 COVID-19 vaccine. The table came from immunoSEQ multiplex PCR; TCRdb's copy has only in-frame clones and leaves some out. The table lists 75,000 to 85,000 clones, roughly 80% of them singletons. Sequences were derived from peripheral blood, sampled 28 days after the second dose of the MenACWY control vaccine. These TCRs come from an adult who received the MenACWY meningococcal vaccine as a control. CDR3s include the opening cysteine and the closing phenylalanine or tryptophan. Each record gives: CDR3 length, V gene, clone size, D gene, J gene, CDR3 protein, CDR3 DNA. The D gene is left open where the match is weak. Part of the rows lack a size; the others show once, few, many or a class for expanded clones.

>16|TRBV6-1|NA|NA|TRBJ2-7
CASSEVAGESSYEQYF
TGTGCCAGCAGTGAAGTGGCCGGCGAGTCCTCCTACGAGCAGTACTTC
>17|TRBV3-1/TRBV3-2|NA|NA|TRBJ2-3
CASSLGTSSPSTDTQYF
TGTGCCAGCAGCCTAGGGACATCATCCCCTAGCACAGATACGCAGTATTTT
>15|TRBV5-8|NA|TRBD1|TRBJ2-5
CASSNPTGVRETQYF
TGTGCCAGCAGCAACCCTACAGGGGTCAGGGAGACCCAGTACTTC
>18|TRBV6-2/TRBV6-3|NA|NA|TRBJ2-2
CASSYPKSGRSNTGELFF
TGTGCCAGCAGTTACCCAAAGTCGGGGCGATCGAACACCGGGGAGCTGTTTTTT
>15|TRBV5-1|NA|TRBD1|TRBJ1-1
CASSLGQGPNTEAFF
TGCGCCAGCAGCTTGGGACAGGGACCAAACACTGAAGCTTTCTTT
>14|TRBV6-5|NA|NA|TRBJ1-6
CASSLARDNSPLHF
TGTGCCAGCAGTTTGGCCAGGGATAATTCACCCCTCCACTTT
>15|TRBV5-1|NA|NA|TRBJ2-2
CASSLDGSGTGELFF
TGCGCCAGCAGCTTAGACGGGAGCGGAACCGGGGAGCTGTTTTTT
>16|TRBV4-3|NA|NA|TRBJ1-3
CASSHSMSATGNTIYF
TGCGCCAGCAGCCACTCTATGTCGGCTACTGGAAACACCATATATTTT
>14|TRBV5-1|NA|NA|TRBJ2-3
CASSFRTGTDTQYF
TGCGCCAGCAGCTTCAGGACGGGCACAGATACGCAGTATTTT
>14|TRBV20-1|NA|TRBD1|TRBJ1-2
CSAIDQGGNYGYTF
TGCAGTGCTATTGACCAGGGGGGGAACTATGGCTACACCTTC
>13|TRBV6-1|once|TRBD1|TRBJ1-2
CASSESLDRSYTF
TGTGCCAGCAGTGAATCCCTGGACAGGAGCTACACCTTC
>13|TRBV12-3/TRBV12-4|NA|NA|TRBJ1-2
CASSLTSSFGYTF
TGTGCCAGCAGTTTAACATCTTCCTTCGGCTACACCTTC
>14|TRBV7-8|NA|NA|TRBJ2-5
CASSLRRREETQYF
TGTGCCAGCAGCCTTAGACGGAGGGAAGAGACCCAGTACTTC
>15|TRBV5-1|few|TRBD1|TRBJ2-7
CASSFGASGTEKQYF
TGCGCCAGCAGCTTTGGGGCGTCCGGGACAGAGAAGCAGTACTTC
>12|TRBV5-8|NA|NA|TRBJ1-2
CASSLNLRGYTF
TGTGCCAGCAGCTTAAACCTGAGGGGCTACACCTTC
>15|TRBV7-9|NA|TRBD1|TRBJ2-7
CASSLGTGTSYEQYF
TGTGCCAGCAGCTTGGGGACAGGGACATCCTACGAGCAGTACTTC
>13|TRBV2|NA|NA|TRBJ1-1
CASNGRGNTEAFF
TGTGCCAGCAACGGCAGGGGGAACACTGAAGCTTTCTTT
>15|TRBV6-5|NA|TRBD1|TRBJ2-2
CASRDRQGNTGELFF
TGTGCCAGCAGAGACCGACAGGGGAACACCGGGGAGCTGTTTTTT
>13|TRBV2|few|TRBD1|TRBJ1-5
CASSEDRVQPQHF
TGTGCCAGCAGTGAGGACAGGGTTCAGCCCCAGCATTTT
>19|TRBV5-3|NA|NA|TRBJ1-3
CARSFSSSNHGVSGNTIYF
TGTGCCAGAAGCTTCAGCTCTAGTAACCATGGGGTCTCTGGAAACACCATATATTTT
>15|TRBV28|few|NA|TRBJ1-5
CASSFHGGDHQPQHF
TGTGCCAGCAGTTTCCATGGGGGGGATCATCAGCCCCAGCATTTT
>12|TRBV28|NA|NA|TRBJ1-1
CASSSGLAEAFF
TGTGCCAGCAGTTCCGGGTTGGCTGAAGCTTTCTTT
>13|TRBV12-5|NA|TRBD1|TRBJ1-5
CASGFQGDQPQHF
TGTGCTAGTGGTTTTCAGGGGGACCAGCCCCAGCATTTT
>18|TRBV11-2|NA|TRBD1|TRBJ1-1
CASTIFTGGGRLNTEAFF
TGTGCCAGCACCATTTTCACAGGGGGCGGGCGACTGAACACTGAAGCTTTCTTT
>13|TRBV28|NA|NA|TRBJ1-6
CASSPPGGRALHF
TGTGCCAGCAGTCCTCCGGGAGGGAGAGCCCTCCACTTT
>13|TRBV5-4|few|NA|TRBJ1-3
CASSFGPGNTIYF
TGTGCCAGCAGCTTCGGTCCGGGAAACACCATATATTTT
>18|TRBV7-6|NA|TRBD2|TRBJ2-3
CASSLGLAGGEGTDTQYF
TGTGCCAGCAGCTTAGGGCTAGCGGGAGGTGAGGGCACAGATACGCAGTATTTT
>12|TRBV7-9|NA|NA|TRBJ2-1
CASSWEDSHRIF
TGTGCCAGCAGCTGGGAGGATTCGCATCGGATCTTC
>15|TRBV5-6|NA|NA|TRBJ2-7
CASSSATGLKYEQYF
TGTGCCAGCAGCAGTGCGACAGGACTCAAATACGAGCAGTACTTC
>15|TRBV19|NA|NA|TRBJ2-3
CASSTKARRTDTQYF
TGTGCCAGTAGTACGAAGGCCAGGAGGACAGATACGCAGTATTTT
>17|TRBV27|NA|NA|TRBJ2-1
CASSCPPAGEEYNEQFF
TGTGCCAGCAGTTGCCCGCCGGCCGGGGAGGAATACAATGAGCAGTTCTTC
>13|TRBV11-2|NA|NA|TRBJ2-1
CASSPVSYNEQFF
TGTGCCAGCAGCCCCGTTTCCTACAATGAGCAGTTCTTC
>15|TRBV7-2|NA|TRBD1|TRBJ1-2
CASSVTGAYLNGYTF
TGTGCCAGCAGCGTCACAGGGGCCTACTTAAATGGCTACACCTTC
>16|TRBV19|NA|NA|TRBJ1-4
CASSIRGNGENEKLFF
TGTGCCAGTAGTATTCGGGGGAATGGAGAAAATGAAAAACTGTTTTTT
>15|TRBV4-1|NA|NA|TRBJ1-2
CASSQDPARVSGYTF
TGCGCCAGCAGCCAAGATCCGGCCAGGGTGTCCGGCTACACCTTC
>14|TRBV27|NA|TRBD2|TRBJ2-5
CASRGDGGQETQYF
TGTGCCAGCAGAGGGGACGGGGGGCAAGAGACCCAGTACTTC
>13|TRBV2|NA|NA|TRBJ1-5
CASSWNSNQPQHF
TGTGCCAGCAGTTGGAATAGCAATCAGCCCCAGCATTTT
>15|TRBV3-1/TRBV3-2|NA|NA|TRBJ1-3
CASRGPGRDGNTIYF
TGTGCCAGCAGGGGCCCAGGCAGGGATGGAAACACCATATATTTT
>17|TRBV11-2|NA|NA|TRBJ2-7
CASSGGRGRDPSGEQYF
TGTGCCAGCAGTGGGGGCCGCGGCCGGGATCCCTCGGGGGAGCAGTACTTC
>13|TRBV29-1|NA|NA|TRBJ1-1
CSVEGVWSAEAFF
TGCAGCGTTGAAGGGGTTTGGAGCGCTGAAGCTTTCTTT
>14|TRBV6-5|NA|NA|TRBJ1-2
CATRGGGTNYGYTF
TGTGCCACCAGAGGAGGGGGGACTAACTATGGCTACACCTTC
>13|TRBV19|NA|NA|TRBJ1-6
CASKGSWNSPLHF
TGTGCCTCAAAGGGCTCTTGGAATTCACCCCTCCACTTT
>14|TRBV9|NA|NA|TRBJ2-3
CASSVGSGRDTQYF
TGTGCCAGCAGCGTAGGATCAGGGCGGGATACGCAGTATTTT
>15|TRBV9|many|TRBD1|TRBJ2-2
CASSATGGETGELFF
TGTGCCAGCAGCGCGACAGGGGGTGAGACCGGGGAGCTGTTTTTT
>14|TRBV6-2/TRBV6-3|NA|NA|TRBJ1-3
CASSLSPSGNTIYF
TGTGCCAGCAGTTTAAGTCCGTCTGGAAACACCATATATTTT
>16|TRBV5-1|NA|TRBD1|TRBJ1-3
CASSWSGTGSGNTIYF
TGCGCCAGCAGCTGGAGCGGGACAGGGTCTGGAAACACCATATATTTT
>14|TRBV7-2|few|NA|TRBJ1-2
CASSLVIDSGGYTF
TGTGCCAGCAGCTTAGTAATCGACAGCGGAGGCTACACCTTC
>16|TRBV19|few|TRBD1|TRBJ2-2
CASSMLRQGGTGELFF
TGTGCCAGTAGTATGCTCCGACAGGGGGGTACCGGGGAGCTGTTTTTT
>14|TRBV5-1|NA|TRBD1|TRBJ2-7
CASRMGQGLGEQYF
TGCGCCAGCAGAATGGGACAGGGGTTGGGCGAGCAGTACTTC
>14|TRBV5-4|NA|NA|TRBJ1-2
CASSRFQREDGYTF
TGTGCCAGCAGCAGATTTCAAAGGGAAGACGGCTACACCTTC
>13|TRBV5-1|NA|NA|TRBJ2-7
CASSFVTMGEQYF
TGCGCCAGCAGCTTTGTTACGATGGGGGAGCAGTACTTC